This T cell receptor beta chain was sequenced for a study of regulatory T cells in long-lasting Graves disease. On the study more broadly: Prior antithyroid drug treatment in newly diagnosed Graves' patients lasted under 3 months. General study points: Less diverse TCR repertoires were seen in persistent Graves' patients than in newly diagnosed ones. Persistent patients shared more public clonotypes (2,741) than newly diagnosed patients (approximately 1,000). Persistent disease exhibited a predilection for TRBV28, TRBJ1-2 and TRBJ2-5.

Germline trimming cut 1 base from V and 5 bases from J; bases unmatched to any gene: 7. Germline CDR1 reads DFQATT; CDR2 reads SNEGSKA (reference sequence). CDR3 length: 15 amino acids. Stated time point: newly diagnosed GD, antithyroid drugs for less than 3 months. PBMC-derived RNA was used for the TCR library. Arm-PCR with iRepertoire HTBI primers amplified the CDR3 regions for these TCR beta libraries. MiXCR, run by TCRdb on the multiplex PCR reads, gives a single entry per CDR3 protein. Here the sample spans under 300,000 distinct CDR3 sequences, around 19% being singletons. This clonotype has a handful of counts. Antigen unknown.

The receptor comes from a female donor with Graves disease. The specimen was peripheral blood mononuclear cells (PBMCs), collected at new diagnosis, from a patient treated with antithyroid drugs. V usage is TRBV20-1 and J usage is TRBJ2-5, with 10 bases aligning to TRBD2. The CDR3 sequence: CSARVAGGNGETQYF. The CDR3 DNA follows: TGCAGTGCTAGAGTAGCGGGAGGTAACGGGGAGACCCAGTACTTC.